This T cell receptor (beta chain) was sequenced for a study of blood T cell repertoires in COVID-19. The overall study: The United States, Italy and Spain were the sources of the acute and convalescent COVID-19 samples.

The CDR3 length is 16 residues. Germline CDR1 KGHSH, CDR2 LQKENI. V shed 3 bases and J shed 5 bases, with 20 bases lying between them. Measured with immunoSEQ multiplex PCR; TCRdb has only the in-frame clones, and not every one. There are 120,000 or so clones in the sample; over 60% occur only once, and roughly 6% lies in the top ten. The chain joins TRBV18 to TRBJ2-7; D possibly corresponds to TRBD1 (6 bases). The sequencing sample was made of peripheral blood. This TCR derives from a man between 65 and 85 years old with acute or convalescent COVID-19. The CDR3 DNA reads TGTGCCAGCTCACCCTCCGGGACATCGGGTAACCACGAGCAGTACTTC. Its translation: CASSPSGTSGNHEQYF.